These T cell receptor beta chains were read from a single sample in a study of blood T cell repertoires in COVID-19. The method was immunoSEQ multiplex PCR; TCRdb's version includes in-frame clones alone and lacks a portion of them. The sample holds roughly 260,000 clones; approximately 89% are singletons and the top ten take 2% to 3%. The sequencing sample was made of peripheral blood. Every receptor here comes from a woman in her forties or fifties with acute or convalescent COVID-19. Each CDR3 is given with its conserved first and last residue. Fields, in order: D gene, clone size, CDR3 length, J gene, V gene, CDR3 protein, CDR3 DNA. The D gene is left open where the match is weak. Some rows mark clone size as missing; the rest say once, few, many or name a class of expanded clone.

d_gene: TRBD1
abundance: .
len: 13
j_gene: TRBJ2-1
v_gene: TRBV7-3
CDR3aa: CASSWGQYNEQFF
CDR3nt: TGTGCCAGCAGCTGGGGACAGTACAATGAGCAGTTCTTC

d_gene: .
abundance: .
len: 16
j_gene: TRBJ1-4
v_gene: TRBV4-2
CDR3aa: CASSQDRTGRGEKLFF
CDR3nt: TGTGCCAGCAGCCAAGATAGAACAGGGAGAGGCGAAAAACTGTTTTTT

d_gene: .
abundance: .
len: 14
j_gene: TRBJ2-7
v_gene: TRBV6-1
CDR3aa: CASSEVSGYNEQYF
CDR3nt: TGTGCCAGCAGTGAAGTTTCGGGTTACAACGAGCAGTACTTC

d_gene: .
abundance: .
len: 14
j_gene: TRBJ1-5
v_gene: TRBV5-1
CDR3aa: CASSLGHEGQPQHF
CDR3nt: TGCGCCAGCAGCTTGGGTCACGAGGGTCAGCCCCAGCATTTT

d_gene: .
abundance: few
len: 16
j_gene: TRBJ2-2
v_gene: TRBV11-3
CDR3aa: CASSPLGGTSTGELFF
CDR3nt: TGTGCCAGCAGCCCGCTCGGAGGCACCTCCACCGGGGAGCTGTTTTTT

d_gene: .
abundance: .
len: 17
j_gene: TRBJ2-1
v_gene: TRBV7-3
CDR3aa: CASSHPGRPSSYNEQFF
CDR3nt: TGTGCCAGCAGCCACCCGGGTAGGCCCAGCTCCTACAATGAGCAGTTCTTC

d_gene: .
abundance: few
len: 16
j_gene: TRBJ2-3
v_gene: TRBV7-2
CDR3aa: CASSTRVFISTDTQYF
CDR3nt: TGTGCCAGCAGCACCAGGGTTTTTATAAGCACAGATACGCAGTATTTT

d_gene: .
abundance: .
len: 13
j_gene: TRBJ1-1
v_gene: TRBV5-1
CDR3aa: CASSSSGTTEAFF
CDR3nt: TGCGCCAGCAGCTCCTCCGGGACAACGGAAGCTTTCTTT

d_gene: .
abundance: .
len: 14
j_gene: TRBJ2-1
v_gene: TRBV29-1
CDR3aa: CSALGSGGHNEQFF
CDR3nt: TGCAGCGCCCTTGGGAGTGGAGGGCACAATGAGCAGTTCTTC

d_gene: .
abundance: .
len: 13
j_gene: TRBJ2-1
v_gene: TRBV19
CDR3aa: CASSIGANNEQFF
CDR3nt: TGTGCCAGTAGTATAGGGGCTAACAATGAGCAGTTCTTC

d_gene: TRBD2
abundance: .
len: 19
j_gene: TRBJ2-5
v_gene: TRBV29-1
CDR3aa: CSVEAPGAGLAGVQETQYF
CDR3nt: TGCAGCGTTGAAGCCCCGGGGGCCGGACTAGCGGGAGTCCAAGAGACCCAGTACTTC

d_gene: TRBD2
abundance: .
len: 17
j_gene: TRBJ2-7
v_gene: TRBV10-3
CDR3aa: CAISESTSGRPTYEQYF
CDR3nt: TGTGCCATCAGTGAGTCGACTAGCGGGAGACCTACCTACGAGCAGTACTTC

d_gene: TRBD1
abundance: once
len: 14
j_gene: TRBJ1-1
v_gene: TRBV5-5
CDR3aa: CASNPGQPNTEAFF
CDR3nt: TGTGCCAGCAACCCGGGACAGCCAAACACTGAAGCTTTCTTT

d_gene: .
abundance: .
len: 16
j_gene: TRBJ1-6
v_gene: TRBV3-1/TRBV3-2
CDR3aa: CASSQELRTQRSPLHF
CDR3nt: TGTGCCAGCAGCCAAGAATTGAGGACTCAGAGATCACCCCTCCACTTT

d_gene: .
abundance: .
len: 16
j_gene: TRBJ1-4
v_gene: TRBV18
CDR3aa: CASSRGQTSTNEKLFF
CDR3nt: TGTGCCAGCTCACGGGGACAAACCTCAACTAATGAAAAACTGTTTTTT

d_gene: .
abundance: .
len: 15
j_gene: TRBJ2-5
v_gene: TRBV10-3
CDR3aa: CAISESWTEEETQYF
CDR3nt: TGTGCCATCAGTGAGTCGTGGACAGAAGAAGAGACCCAGTACTTC

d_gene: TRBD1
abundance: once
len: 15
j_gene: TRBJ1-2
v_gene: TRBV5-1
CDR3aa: CASSPVPGQGGGYTF
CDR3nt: TGCGCCAGCAGCCCTGTCCCGGGACAGGGTGGTGGCTACACCTTC

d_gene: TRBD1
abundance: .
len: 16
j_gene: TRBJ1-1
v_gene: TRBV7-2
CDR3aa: CASSLGGTGRDTEAFF
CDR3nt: TGTGCCAGCAGCTTAGGGGGGACAGGGCGGGACACTGAAGCTTTCTTT